These T cell receptor beta chains were read from a single sample in a study of shared clonotypes between healthy human individuals. This table comes from immunoSEQ multiplex PCR, and its TCRdb copy is limited to in-frame clones, with some not included. The repertoire consists of some 2,000,000 clones, with around 95% occurring once and the leading ten covering 0.1% to 0.15%. Sequenced: naive CD4+ T cells sorted from blood. These receptors were obtained from a man younger than 35 in good health. Both conserved end residues are part of each CDR3. D genes are given only for firm matches. Clone size is shown for a subset of rows, as once, few, many or a class of expanded clone.

NA	NA	TRBV5-1	TRBJ1-5	CASSFTPGGNQPQHF	TGCGCCAGCAGCTTTACTCCCGGGGGCAATCAGCCCCAGCATTTT
TRBD1	NA	TRBV11-3	TRBJ2-3	CASSPGTGETDTQYF	TGTGCCAGCAGTCCCGGGACAGGAGAGACAGATACGCAGTATTTT
TRBD1	NA	TRBV7-9	TRBJ2-1	CASSLGQEYNEQFF	TGTGCCAGCAGCTTGGGACAGGAGTACAATGAGCAGTTCTTC
NA	NA	TRBV29-1	TRBJ1-4	CSVVGQGGGEKLFF	TGCAGCGTTGTCGGGCAGGGTGGGGGTGAAAAACTGTTTTTT
NA	NA	TRBV19	TRBJ1-2	CASGGQNYGYTF	TGTGCCAGCGGCGGACAGAACTATGGCTACACCTTC
NA	NA	TRBV5-1	TRBJ2-1	CASSLGDTLLGNEQFF	TGCGCCAGCAGCTTGGGTGACACTCTTCTTGGCAATGAGCAGTTCTTC
NA	once	TRBV18	TRBJ1-5	CASSPREGDNQPQHF	TGTGCCAGCTCACCCCGAGAGGGGGATAATCAGCCCCAGCATTTT
NA	NA	TRBV10-2	TRBJ1-5	CASSEGRVSQPQHF	TGCGCCAGCAGTGAGGGTAGGGTTAGCCAGCCCCAGCATTTT
NA	NA	TRBV28	TRBJ2-6	CASGTAGPYSGANVLTF	TGTGCCAGCGGAACAGCCGGGCCTTACTCTGGGGCCAACGTCCTGACTTTC
TRBD2	NA	TRBV5-6	TRBJ2-3	CASSFRLAGGPDTQYF	TGTGCCAGCAGCTTCCGACTAGCGGGAGGGCCAGATACGCAGTATTTT
TRBD1	NA	TRBV28	TRBJ1-1	CASSFVQNGQGEAFF	TGTGCCAGCAGTTTCGTTCAGAACGGACAGGGTGAAGCTTTCTTT
NA	NA	TRBV5-1	TRBJ1-1	CASSPDGFSMNTEAFF	TGCGCCAGCAGCCCGGATGGGTTTTCAATGAACACTGAAGCTTTCTTT
NA	NA	TRBV11-2	TRBJ1-1	CASSSGLNTEAFF	TGTGCCAGCAGCTCCGGGCTAAACACTGAAGCTTTCTTT
TRBD2	once	TRBV11-2	TRBJ2-1	CASSLDNTGTSRREVQFF	TGTGCCAGCAGCTTAGACAATACCGGGACTAGCCGCAGGGAAGTGCAGTTCTTC
TRBD1	NA	TRBV19	TRBJ2-2	CASTPGQGAGELFF	TGTGCCAGTACCCCGGGACAGGGGGCCGGGGAGCTGTTTTTT
NA	NA	TRBV18	TRBJ2-2	CASSPPGSYTGELFF	TGTGCCAGCTCACCACCCGGGAGTTACACCGGGGAGCTGTTTTTT
NA	NA	TRBV28	TRBJ2-3	CASRGTSGDADTQYF	TGTGCCAGCAGGGGAACATCAGGGGATGCAGATACGCAGTATTTT
TRBD2	NA	TRBV7-8	TRBJ2-7	CASSYAGLAAYEQYF	TGTGCCAGCAGCTACGCGGGACTAGCGGCCTACGAGCAGTACTTC
NA	NA	TRBV4-1	TRBJ2-7	CASSQDRGTFYEQYF	TGCGCCAGCAGCCAAGATCGGGGGACATTCTACGAGCAGTACTTC
NA	once	TRBV6-5	TRBJ2-7	CASSYRYGSSYEQYF	TGTGCCAGCAGTTACAGGTACGGATCCTCCTACGAGCAGTACTTC
NA	NA	TRBV11-1	TRBJ1-1	CASSRRTETYRAFF	TGTGCCAGCAGCCGCCGGACAGAAACATATCGAGCTTTCTTT
NA	NA	TRBV4-1	TRBJ1-1	CASSQRRVANTEAFF	TGCGCCAGCAGCCAACGTCGGGTGGCGAACACTGAAGCTTTCTTT
NA	NA	TRBV7-2	TRBJ2-7	CASSPRDFGQEQYF	TGTGCCAGCAGCCCGCGGGACTTCGGTCAGGAGCAGTACTTC
TRBD1	NA	TRBV27	TRBJ1-2	CASSSLTQGAGYTF	TGTGCCAGCAGTTCCCTCACCCAGGGGGCTGGCTACACCTTC
TRBD1	NA	TRBV5-1	TRBJ2-1	CASSLGDSGYNEQFF	TGCGCCAGCAGCTTGGGGGACAGCGGCTACAATGAGCAGTTCTTC
TRBD1	once	TRBV4-2	TRBJ2-7	CASSQVGGASREQYF	TGTGCCAGCAGCCAAGTAGGGGGCGCCTCCCGCGAGCAGTACTTC
NA	NA	TRBV2	TRBJ2-3	CASSEESGGPADTQYF	TGTGCCAGCAGTGAAGAATCGGGGGGCCCGGCGGATACGCAGTATTTT
NA	once	TRBV2	TRBJ1-5	CASNRQITNQPQHF	TGTGCCAGCAACCGACAGATTACCAATCAGCCCCAGCATTTT
NA	NA	TRBV11-3	TRBJ2-7	CASSLRVGYEQYF	TGTGCCAGCAGCTTAAGGGTTGGTTACGAGCAGTACTTC
NA	NA	TRBV27	TRBJ2-7	CASSLQGTAYEQYF	TGTGCCAGCAGTTTACAGGGCACCGCCTACGAGCAGTACTTC
NA	NA	TRBV6-1	TRBJ1-2	CASTPGEDYGYTF	TGTGCCAGCACCCCAGGGGAGGACTATGGCTACACCTTC
TRBD1	NA	TRBV4-1	TRBJ1-4	CASRTFGTANEKLFF	TGCGCCAGCAGGACATTCGGGACAGCTAATGAAAAACTGTTTTTT
NA	once	TRBV10-1	TRBJ2-7	CASMTNRDTSSYEQYF	TGCGCCAGCATGACAAACCGGGACACCTCATCCTACGAGCAGTACTTC
NA	NA	TRBV30	TRBJ1-6	CAWSVGTWLNSSYNSPLHF	TGTGCCTGGAGTGTGGGGACCTGGCTTAACAGCTCCTATAATTCACCCCTCCACTTT
TRBD2	NA	TRBV11-2	TRBJ2-7	CASSPHQGGKYEQYF	TGTGCCAGCAGCCCGCACCAGGGAGGGAAATACGAGCAGTACTTC
NA	NA	TRBV11-2	TRBJ2-5	CASSLVGGVGETQYF	TGTGCCAGCAGTCTGGTAGGGGGGGTTGGAGAGACCCAGTACTTC
NA	NA	TRBV28	TRBJ2-2	CASSLGGITGELFF	TGTGCCAGCAGTTTGGGCGGGATCACCGGGGAGCTGTTTTTT
NA	NA	TRBV6-1	TRBJ1-5	CASSDRSGSRTQHF	TGTGCCAGCAGTGATAGGAGTGGGAGTAGGACCCAGCATTTT
TRBD2	once	TRBV11-2	TRBJ2-1	CASRTSLNEQFF	TGTGCCAGCAGGACTAGCCTCAATGAGCAGTTCTTC
NA	NA	TRBV10-2	TRBJ1-1	CASRSDSAEAFF	TGCGCCAGCAGAAGCGACAGTGCTGAAGCTTTCTTT
TRBD1	NA	TRBV7-2	TRBJ1-5	CASSFGTGGGNQPQHF	TGTGCCAGCAGCTTCGGGACAGGGGGCGGTAATCAGCCCCAGCATTTT
NA	NA	TRBV18	TRBJ2-7	CASSPPRGYEQYF	TGTGCCAGCTCACCACCGAGGGGCTACGAGCAGTACTTC
TRBD1	NA	TRBV4-1	TRBJ1-4	CASSQEGGRTGNEKLFF	TGCGCCAGCAGCCAAGAAGGGGGGAGGACAGGGAATGAAAAACTGTTTTTT
NA	once	TRBV7-2	TRBJ1-4	CASSLWGYGEKLFF	TGTGCCAGCAGCTTATGGGGGTATGGTGAAAAACTGTTTTTT
NA	NA	TRBV10-3	TRBJ1-1	CAISESGDGFGAFF	TGTGCCATCAGTGAGTCGGGGGATGGGTTCGGAGCTTTCTTT
NA	NA	TRBV28	TRBJ2-7	CASSTGFSYEQYF	TGTGCCAGCAGTACAGGATTTTCCTACGAGCAGTACTTC
NA	NA	TRBV28	TRBJ1-5	CASSYGGGWDRSNQPQHF	TGTGCCAGCAGTTACGGGGGGGGCTGGGACCGAAGCAATCAGCCCCAGCATTTT
NA	NA	TRBV29-1	TRBJ2-5	CSVEAGSGRGTQYF	TGCAGCGTTGAAGCCGGTAGCGGACGGGGGACCCAGTACTTC
NA	NA	TRBV19	TRBJ1-5	CASSIRTQNQPQHF	TGTGCCAGTAGTATCCGGACACAGAATCAGCCCCAGCATTTT
NA	NA	TRBV28	TRBJ2-2	CASSLAGKLGTGELFF	TGTGCCAGCAGTTTAGCGGGGAAGCTGGGCACCGGGGAGCTGTTTTTT
TRBD1	NA	TRBV29-1	TRBJ1-1	CSVGQGVTEAFF	TGCAGCGTGGGACAGGGAGTAACTGAAGCTTTCTTT